Presented here are 14 T cell receptor beta chains from one specimen sequenced in a study of neoadjuvant anti-PD-1 for oral cavity cancer. Time point in this sample: after neoadjuvant nivolumab, at surgical resection. Produced via immunoSEQ multiplex PCR; TCRdb's table is partial and in-frame only. The sample has 20,000 to 25,000 clones, more than 35% seen once. This material consisted of tumor tissue, taken after nivolumab (anti-PD-1) treatment. The source of these receptors is a person aged 40 to 85 with oral cavity squamous cell carcinoma.

This clone came up a few times. The chain uses TRBV19 and TRBJ1-4; TRBD1 might be the D (6 bases). Trimming removed 3 bases from V and 3 bases from J, with 11 bases in between. Germline CDR1 is LNHDA and CDR2 is SQIVND (reference sequence). This CDR3 is built from 15 residues. The CDR3 protein is CASSIRTAANEKLFF. As DNA, the CDR3 is TGTGCCAGTAGTATCCGGACAGCAGCTAATGAAAAACTGTTTTTT.

This clone was observed a few times. J is TRBJ2-5 and V is TRBV6-1, with a weak D call TRBD2 (6 bases). The germline V gene has CDR1 MNHNS and CDR2 SASEGT. V was pared by 3 bases and J by 1 base, with 12 bases between. This CDR3 comprises 15 residues. CDR3 sequence: CASSEMGGPQETQYF. CDR3 bases: TGTGCCAGCAGTGAGATGGGGGGACCCCAAGAGACCCAGTACTTC.

This clone came up many times. The chain carries TRBV4-3 and TRBJ1-5; 7 positions match TRBD1. This CDR3 region has 15 residues. J gave up 2 bases and V 3 bases, and 4 bases lay outside the gene matches. Germline CDR1 is LGHNA and CDR2 is YSLEER. CDR3 DNA sequence: TGCGCCAGCAGCCAGGATGGACAGGGCAATCAGCCCCAGCATTTT. Translation gives CASSQDGQGNQPQHF.

This clone appeared a few times. This chain connects TRBV7-9 to TRBJ2-7; perhaps TRBD1 as D (5 bases). The CDR3 runs to 13 residues. Trimming left V 0 bases short and J 3 bases short, with 6 bases between. CDR1 is SEHNR and CDR2 is FQNEAQ in the germline V gene (reference sequence). CDR3 protein: CASSLARGYEQYF. CDR3 coding DNA: TGTGCCAGCAGCTTAGCAAGGGGCTACGAGCAGTACTTC. Drawing the rest from reference TRBV7-9 and TRBJ2-7, the complete variable domain is DTGVSQNPRHKITKRGQNVTFRCDPISEHNRLYWYRQTLGQGPEFLTYFQNEAQLEKSRLLSDRFSAERPKGSFSTLEIQRTEQGDSAMYLCASSLARGYEQYFGPGTRLTVT.

The CDR3: CASRFGGDSPLHF. The DNA for the CDR3 is TGTGCCAGCAGGTTTGGGGGGGATTCACCCCTCCACTTT. The rearrangement joins TRBV6-6 to TRBJ1-6, with D perhaps matching TRBD1 (5 bases). CDR3 length: 13 amino acids. Trimming shortened V by 6 bases and J by 8 bases, and 11 bases separated the two germline ends. Germline values: CDR1 MNHNY, CDR2 SVGAGI (reference sequence).

By its share, this clone is medium-sized. The genes are TRBV13 and TRBJ1-2; 9 bases map to TRBD1. CDR1 PRHDT and CDR2 FYEKMQ come from the germline V gene (reference sequence). The CDR3 runs 12 residues. With 4 bases clipped from V and 6 bases from J, the junction kept 0 bases outside the gene matches. As DNA, the CDR3 is TGTGCCAGCAGCTGGACAGGGGATGGCTACACCTTC. This translates into CASSWTGDGYTF.

The V and J genes are TRBV4-3 and TRBJ2-3; D remains unclear. The CDR3 runs to 12 residues. Trimming left V 4 bases short and J 6 bases short, with 8 bases between. The germline CDR1 and CDR2 sequences are LGHNA and YSLEER. The CDR3 region is CASSRGRDTQYF. DNA of the CDR3: TGCGCCAGCAGCCGAGGACGCGATACGCAGTATTTT.

The gene calls are TRBV11-1 and TRBJ1-6; 9 nucleotides agree with TRBD1. This CDR3 has 15 amino acids. J gave up 8 bases and V 1 base, and 3 bases lay outside the gene matches. Germline CDR1 SGHAT, CDR2 FQDESV (reference sequence). Here the CDR3 DNA reads TGTGCCAGCAGCTTAGAGGGACAGGGATATTCACCCCTCCACTTT. Protein: CASSLEGQGYSPLHF. Variable domain in full (rest from reference TRBV11-1 and TRBJ1-6): EAEVAQSPRYKITEKSQAVAFWCDPISGHATLYWYRQILGQGPELLVQFQDESVVDDSQLPKDRFSAERLKGVDSTLKIQPAELGDSAMYLCASSLEGQGYSPLHFGNGTRLTVT.

This chain uses TRBV19 with TRBJ2-1; D is undetermined. Germline V gene lookup returns CDR1 LNHDA and CDR2 SQIVND (reference sequence). The germline V and J ends were trimmed by 6 bases and 0 bases, with 12 bases remaining between them. The CDR3 totals 15 residues. This CDR3 reads CASRSLRGSYNEQFF. For the CDR3, the DNA is TGTGCCAGTAGGTCACTTCGCGGCTCCTACAATGAGCAGTTCTTC.

J is TRBJ1-3 and V is TRBV9; no clear D gene. The CDR3 length is 15 residues. Germline V gives CDR1 SGDLS, CDR2 YYNGEE. Deletions cut 1 base from V and 0 bases from J, with 8 bases between. The CDR3 sequence: CASSVRPDSGNTIYF. The CDR3, as DNA: TGTGCCAGCAGCGTACGACCCGACTCTGGAAACACCATATATTTT.

The chain links TRBV2 to TRBJ2-2, with D tentatively TRBD1 (6 bases). The CDR3 loop spans 13 amino acids. V was shortened by 7 bases and J by 2 bases, with 8 bases between the two germline ends. CDR1 is SNHLY, CDR2 FYNNEI, per germline. DNA for the CDR3: TGTGCCAGCAACAGGGAAAACACCGGGGAGCTGTTTTTT. It specifies CASNRENTGELFF.

CDR3 region: CAWTLGVSIGNEQFF. The CDR3 DNA sequence: TGTGCCTGGACTCTAGGGGTATCGATAGGGAACGAGCAGTTCTTC. The rearrangement uses TRBV30 and TRBJ2-1, with TRBD1 as a possible D gene (5 bases). The CDR3 runs to 15 residues. Germline lookup yields CDR1 GTSNPN and CDR2 SVGIG (reference sequence). V lost 4 bases and J 10 bases, leaving 23 bases between the germline ends.

This clone appeared a single time. This chain connects TRBV13 to TRBJ2-5, with TRBD2 identical over 12 bases. This CDR3 comprises 17 residues. Germline V gene lookup returns CDR1 PRHDT and CDR2 FYEKMQ (reference sequence). Losses at the gene ends were 3 bases for V and 5 bases for J; bases not matched to a gene: 10. CDR3 bases: TGTGCCAGCAGCTTGGGGCAAGGACTAGCGGGGAGGGAGACCCAGTACTTC. Its translation: CASSLGQGLAGRETQYF.

CDR3 loop: CASSVAPQEQETQYF. The CDR3 coding sequence is TGTGCCAGCAGCGTAGCACCACAAGAGCAAGAGACCCAGTACTTC. V and J are TRBV9 and TRBJ2-5; no clear D. Trimming removed 0 bases from V and 2 bases from J, with 11 bases in between. The CDR3 spans 15 residues. Germline CDR1 is SGDLS and CDR2 is YYNGEE.